This T cell receptor (beta chain) was sequenced in a study of T cells in Graves' hyperthyroidism and ophthalmopathy. RNA transcripts served as the template for amplifying TCR beta CDR3 regions. The study used the HTBI primer set for a first-round RT-PCR of the TCR CDR3. TCRdb re-called the multiplex PCR reads through MiXCR, storing one row per CDR3 protein. The sample contains 380,000 or so distinct CDR3 sequences, about 13% of which appear only once. CDR3 length: 15 residues. V shed 6 bases and J 7 bases; nucleotides not matched to a gene: 9. Germline CDR1 and CDR2: SGHVS and FQNEAQ. This chain uses TRBV7-8 with TRBJ2-1; TRBD2 matches at 10 bases. The origin of this receptor is a man under 40 with Graves' hyperthyroidism that later progressed to Graves' ophthalmopathy. Sequences were obtained from blood. In nucleotides, the CDR3 is TGTGCCAGCAGTTCCCAGAGCGGGGGGGCGAATGAGCAGTTCTTC. Translated: CASSSQSGGANEQFF.